A selection of T cell receptor beta chains follows, all from one sample in a study of beta chain features in type 1 diabetes. TCRdb's copy holds only in-frame clones and misses some; the assay was immunoSEQ multiplex PCR. This sample carries roughly 250,000 clones, 9% to 10% of them seen once, and the ten largest clones take just under 0.035%. Sequenced material: naive CD4+ T cells from blood. The receptor set was obtained from a woman aged 18-29 years in good health. CDR3s include the opening cysteine and the closing phenylalanine or tryptophan. A D gene is named only where the DNA matches it firmly. The size entry is marked missing in some rows and otherwise reads once, few, many or a size class.

clone size,J gene,V gene,D gene,CDR3 DNA,CDR3 protein
-,TRBJ2-7,TRBV7-2,-,TGTGCCAGCAGCTTAGTGGTCAGGTCCTCCTACGAGCAGTACTTC,CASSLVVRSSYEQYF
-,TRBJ1-5,TRBV4-1,-,TGCGCCAGCAGCCCTCCCCGAGGTCAGCCCCAGCATTTT,CASSPPRGQPQHF
-,TRBJ1-1,TRBV15,-,TGTGCCACCAGCAGAGGGCGGGGCAGTGAAGCTTTCTTT,CATSRGRGSEAFF
-,TRBJ1-1,TRBV28,-,TGTGCCAGCAGCACCCAGGGGACTGAAGCTTTCTTT,CASSTQGTEAFF
few,TRBJ1-1,TRBV18,-,TGTGCCAGCTCACCACCGAGCGGGTTCACTGAAGCTTTCTTT,CASSPPSGFTEAFF
-,TRBJ1-3,TRBV30,-,TGTGCCTGGAGTGCGGTCTCTGGAAACACCATATATTTT,CAWSAVSGNTIYF
few,TRBJ2-4,TRBV9,-,TGTGCCAGCAGCGTAGAGCCAGGGAATAAGAACATTCAGTACTTC,CASSVEPGNKNIQYF
-,TRBJ1-2,TRBV19,TRBD1,TGTGCCAGTAGCCCTCCCGGGACAGGGGCTCCGGGCTATGGCTACACCTTC,CASSPPGTGAPGYGYTF
-,TRBJ2-5,TRBV6-5,-,TGTGCCAGCAGTTACTCGGGGACACAAGAGACCCAGTACTTC,CASSYSGTQETQYF
few,TRBJ2-3,TRBV10-3,TRBD1,TGTGCCATGAGGGGACAGGACACAGATACGCAGTATTTT,CAMRGQDTDTQYF
-,TRBJ2-5,TRBV11-2,-,TGTGCCAGCAGCTTAGGGCAGAACCAAGAGACCCAGTACTTC,CASSLGQNQETQYF